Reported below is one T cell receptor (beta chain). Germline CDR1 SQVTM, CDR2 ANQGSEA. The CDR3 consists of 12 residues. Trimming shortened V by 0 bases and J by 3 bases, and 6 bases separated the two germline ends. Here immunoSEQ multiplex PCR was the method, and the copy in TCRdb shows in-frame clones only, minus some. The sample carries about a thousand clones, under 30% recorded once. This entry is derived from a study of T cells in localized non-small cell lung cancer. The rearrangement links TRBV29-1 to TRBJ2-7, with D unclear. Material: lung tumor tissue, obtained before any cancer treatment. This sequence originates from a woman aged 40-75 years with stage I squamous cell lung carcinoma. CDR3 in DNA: TGCAGCGTTGAAGAGCCACGCTACGAGCAGTACTTC. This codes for CSVEEPRYEQYF.